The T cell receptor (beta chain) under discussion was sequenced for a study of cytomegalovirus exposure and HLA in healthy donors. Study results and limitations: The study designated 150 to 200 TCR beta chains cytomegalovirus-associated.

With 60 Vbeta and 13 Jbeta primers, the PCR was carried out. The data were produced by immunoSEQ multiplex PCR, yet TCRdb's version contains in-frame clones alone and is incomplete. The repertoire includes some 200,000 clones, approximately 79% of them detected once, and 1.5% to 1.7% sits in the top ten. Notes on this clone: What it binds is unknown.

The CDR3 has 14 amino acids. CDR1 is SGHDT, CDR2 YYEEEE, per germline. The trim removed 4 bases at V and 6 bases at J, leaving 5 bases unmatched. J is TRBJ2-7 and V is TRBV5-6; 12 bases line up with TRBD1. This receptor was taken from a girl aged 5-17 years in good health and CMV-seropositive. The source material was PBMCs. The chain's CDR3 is CASSGWGQGAEQYF. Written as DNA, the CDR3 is TGTGCCAGCAGCGGGTGGGGACAGGGGGCCGAGCAGTACTTC.